This TCR beta chain was obtained from a study of cytomegalovirus exposure and HLA in healthy donors. Overall study context: In an early release, HLA-typed donors contributed tens of millions of unique TCR sequences.

In the PCR, 60 Vbeta and 13 Jbeta primers were used. Clones were read by immunoSEQ multiplex PCR, and TCRdb kept only the in-frame ones, dropping some. The sample yields hundreds of thousands of clones, about 80% seen once. In regard to this clone: Its antigen remains unidentified.

The CDR3 is 14 residues long. J gave up 10 bases and V 0 bases, and 5 bases lay outside the gene matches. CDR1 and CDR2 from the germline V gene are MNHNS and SASEGT. General observations from the study: In an earlier analysis, productive rearrangement rates for most beta V segments clustered near 87% or 30%. Later, an analysis showed that TCR beta chains associated with HLA were more clonally expanded than others that were equally common.

This clonotype was obtained from a man aged 35 to 55 in good health and CMV-seropositive. This chain connects TRBV6-1 to TRBJ2-1, with 8 bases fitting TRBD2. Sequenced input: PBMCs. CDR3 sequence: CASSEASGRGEQFF. CDR3 bases: TGTGCCAGCAGTGAAGCCAGCGGGAGAGGGGAGCAGTTCTTC.